This TCR beta chain is drawn from a study of OX40 agonist ivuxolimab in advanced cancers. Whole-study context: In this trial design, patients received ivuxolimab intravenously at 0.01 to 10 mg/kg every 2 weeks.

Per the germline V gene, CDR1 is SGHTA and CDR2 is FQGNSA. Trimming cost V 5 bases and J 2 bases; bases outside gene matches: 16. CDR3 length equals 18 residues. Profiling relied on immunoSEQ multiplex PCR, and the TCRdb table lists in-frame clones only, not all of them. The data show more than 65,000 clones, under 90% seen once. This TCR derives from an adult with an advanced solid tumor such as melanoma, head and neck, liver or kidney cancer. Sequenced material: CD4+ or CD8+ T cells sorted from blood, taken in a trial of the OX40 agonist ivuxolimab. V usage is TRBV7-2 and J usage is TRBJ2-7; 9 positions agree with TRBD2. CDR3 amino acids: CASSPHGAGREGTYEQYF. Written as DNA, the CDR3 is TGTGCCAGCAGCCCCCATGGGGCGGGGCGGGAGGGAACCTACGAGCAGTACTTC.